Included here is one TCR beta chain sequence, with context. This sample is part of a study of blood T cell repertoires in COVID-19. Study background: The United States, Italy and Spain provided the acute and convalescent COVID-19 samples. The cDNA or gDNA used as material had been derived from T cells, B-cell-depleted T cells, or PBMCs.

V was pared by 2 bases and J by 11 bases, with 20 bases between. Germline-derived CDR1 and CDR2 are SGDLS and YYNGEE. The CDR3 loop spans 15 amino acids. Original data processing: Reference gene primer amplification in the assay estimated nucleated cell counts. This table comes from immunoSEQ multiplex PCR, and its TCRdb copy is limited to in-frame clones, with some not included. V and J calls and clone size come straight from that table; D and trimming were deduced from the DNA. The sample includes 94,000 or so clones, approximately 90% seen only once; the top ten take 4.5% to 6%. The sequence derives from a woman aged 80 or over with active COVID-19. The sequenced material came from peripheral blood. The rearrangement joins TRBV9 to TRBJ2-4; D is possibly TRBD1 (6 bases). The CDR3 DNA follows: TGTGCCAGCAGCGTTACAGGGTCAAAAGACCAAGTTCAGTACTTC. It specifies CASSVTGSKDQVQYF.